Below, 9 T cell receptor beta chains from the same sample are listed, as sequenced in a study of siplizumab effects on memory and regulatory T cells. Only in-frame clones appear in the TCRdb table, and some are missing; sequencing was by immunoSEQ multiplex PCR. The data hold tens of thousands of clones, with 95% to 97% observed a single time. The sequencing input was naive CD4+ T cells sorted from blood. All receptors derive from a human donor in good health.

The V gene is TRBV7-9, the J gene TRBJ1-4; TRBD1 aligns across 8 bases. Per germline, CDR1 SEHNR and CDR2 FQNEAQ (reference sequence). This CDR3 region has 15 residues. The V gene end was trimmed by 3 bases and the J gene end by 8 bases; junction bases not matched to a gene: 8. The CDR3 region is CASSFTGTGGEKLFF. CDR3 in DNA: TGTGCCAGCAGCTTTACCGGGACAGGTGGAGAAAAACTGTTTTTT.

The chain links TRBV7-9 to TRBJ2-7; 8 bases agree with TRBD1. Unmatched junction bases numbered 5, after V lost 4 bases and J lost 3 bases. CDR1 is SEHNR and CDR2 is FQNEAQ in the germline V gene (reference sequence). This CDR3 comprises 14 residues. This chain's CDR3 is CASSSRTGIYEQYF. The DNA of the CDR3 is TGTGCCAGCAGCTCGCGGACAGGGATCTACGAGCAGTACTTC.

The chain employs TRBV18 and TRBJ1-6, with D perhaps TRBD1 (5 bases). The germline V gene encodes CDR1 KGHSH and CDR2 LQKENI. The CDR3 covers 15 residues. Trimming shortened V by 3 bases and J by 5 bases, and 11 bases separated the two germline ends. CDR3 in DNA: TGTGCCAGCTCACCGGGGGTGGAGAATAATTCACCCCTCCACTTT. Its protein is CASSPGVENNSPLHF. Filled out from reference TRBV18 and TRBJ1-6, the complete variable domain reads NAGVMQNPRHLVRRRGQEARLRCSPMKGHSHVYWYRQLPEEGLKFMVYLQKENIIDESGMPKERFSAEFPKEGPSILRIQQVVRGDSAAYFCASSPGVENNSPLHFGNGTRLTVT.

This clone was seen only once. CDR3 in DNA: TGTGCCAGCAGTTACTCGCAGCGGAGGGGGGATGAGCAGTTCTTC. This sequence encodes CASSYSQRRGDEQFF. The chain combines TRBV6-6 with TRBJ2-1, with D perhaps matching TRBD1 or TRBD2 (6 bases each). The CDR3 contains 15 residues. V was clipped by 0 bases and J by 8 bases, with 14 bases between them. Germline CDR1 and CDR2: MNHNY and SVGAGI (reference sequence).

The chain combines TRBV7-6 with TRBJ2-7; no firm D call. This CDR3 spans 14 amino acids. V was clipped by 1 base and J by 4 bases, with 11 bases between them. The V gene's germline CDR1 is SGHVS and CDR2 FNYEAQ. CDR3 in amino acids: CASSLDGRKYEQYF. The CDR3 DNA is TGTGCCAGCAGCTTAGACGGCAGGAAGTACGAGCAGTACTTC. The full variable domain, rest sourced from reference TRBV7-6 and TRBJ2-7, is GAGVSQSPRYKVTKRGQDVALRCDPISGHVSLYWYRQALGQGPEFLTYFNYEAQQDKSGLPNDRFSAERPEGSISTLTIQRTEQRDSAMYRCASSLDGRKYEQYFGPGTRLTVT.

DNA of the CDR3: TGTGCCAGCAGTGGGGATGCCGGTTTCACTGAAGCTTTCTTT. Amino acids: CASSGDAGFTEAFF. V and J are TRBV28 and TRBJ1-1; D remains unclear. There are 14 residues in the CDR3. V was trimmed by 5 bases and J by 4 bases, leaving 14 bases between them. The germline gives CDR1 MDHEN, CDR2 SYDVKM.

The genes are TRBV11-2 and TRBJ2-6, with 9 bases lining up with TRBD1. The CDR3 sequence is 17 residues long. V lost 1 base, J lost 3 bases, and 4 bases stayed unmatched. Germline CDR1 reads SGHAT; CDR2 reads FQNNGV. This CDR3 reads CASSLGGTGFGANVLTF. DNA of the CDR3: TGTGCCAGCAGCTTAGGGGGGACAGGGTTTGGGGCCAACGTCCTGACTTTC.

The rearrangement uses TRBV6-5 and TRBJ2-7; a possible D gene is TRBD1 (5 bases). Between the trimmed V and J ends, which lost 6 bases and 2 bases, there was a span of 11 bases. The CDR3 runs 13 residues. Germline-derived CDR1 and CDR2 are MNHEY and SVGAGI. The CDR3 bases are TGTGCCAGCAGCTCTGGGGCTCCCTACGAGCAGTACTTC. Its translation is CASSSGAPYEQYF.

The rearrangement uses TRBV5-1 and TRBJ2-1; D is uncertain. Trimming stripped 4 bases from V and 6 bases from J, with 11 bases between. The CDR3 totals 13 residues. CDR1 is SGHRS, CDR2 YFSETQ, per germline. CDR3 bases: TGCGCCAGCAGCCGCGAAAGGGTCAATGAGCAGTTCTTC. Protein product: CASSRERVNEQFF.